A selection of T cell receptor beta chains follows, all from one sample in a study of blood T cell repertoires in COVID-19. Profiling relied on immunoSEQ multiplex PCR, and the TCRdb table lists in-frame clones only, not all of them. The table has about 84,000 clones, around 83% seen once. The sequenced sample consisted of peripheral blood. All receptors derive from an elderly man with active or convalescent COVID-19. The CDR3 runs from the conserved cysteine through the conserved F or W. The order of the fields is V gene, J gene, D gene, clone size, CDR3 DNA, CDR3 protein. A D gene is named only where the DNA matches it firmly. Rows give clone size only sometimes, using once, few, many, or a class for an expanded clone.

V: TRBV5-1; J: TRBJ2-1; D: -; size: -; DNA: TGCGCCAGCAGCTTGGGGGCTACCAACTACAATGAGCAGTTCTTC; CDR3: CASSLGATNYNEQFF
V: TRBV4-3; J: TRBJ2-2; D: -; size: -; DNA: TGCGCCAGCAGCCAAGGCTCGGGTAGCGCCGGGGAGCTGTTTTTT; CDR3: CASSQGSGSAGELFF
V: TRBV2; J: TRBJ1-1; D: -; size: -; DNA: TGTGCCAGGTCGGGGAACATGAACACTGAAGCTTTCTTT; CDR3: CARSGNMNTEAFF
V: TRBV10-3; J: TRBJ1-6; D: -; size: -; DNA: TGTGCCATCAAAGGGAGTTCGAGCTCCTATAATTCACCCCTCCACTTT; CDR3: CAIKGSSSSYNSPLHF
V: TRBV5-8; J: TRBJ2-1; D: TRBD2; size: -; DNA: TGTGCCAGCAGCCGTTGGTCTAGCGGAAGTCACAATGAGCAGTTCTTC; CDR3: CASSRWSSGSHNEQFF
V: TRBV11-2; J: TRBJ2-7; D: TRBD1; size: -; DNA: TGTGCCAGCAGCTTATCAGGGGGCATCTACTACGAGCAGTACTTC; CDR3: CASSLSGGIYYEQYF
V: TRBV18; J: TRBJ1-2; D: -; size: few; DNA: TGTGCCAGCTCACCAGCCGGTTTCGACTATGGCTACACCTTC; CDR3: CASSPAGFDYGYTF
V: TRBV19; J: TRBJ1-6; D: -; size: -; DNA: TGTGCCAGTAGGATGTTGGACACCTTGAATTCACCCCTCCACTTT; CDR3: CASRMLDTLNSPLHF
V: TRBV30; J: TRBJ1-1; D: TRBD1; size: -; DNA: TGTGCCTGGAGAGGAGGAAGAGTACAGGGGTCCACCGGGGGTACTGAAGCTTTCTTT; CDR3: CAWRGGRVQGSTGGTEAFF
V: TRBV28; J: TRBJ2-7; D: TRBD2; size: -; DNA: TGTGCCAGCAGTGGGACTAGCGGGATTTACGAGCAGTACTTC; CDR3: CASSGTSGIYEQYF
V: TRBV10-3; J: TRBJ1-1; D: TRBD1; size: -; DNA: TGTGCCGCGGGACAGGCGATGAACACTGAAGCTTTCTTT; CDR3: CAAGQAMNTEAFF
V: TRBV5-4; J: TRBJ1-1; D: -; size: -; DNA: TGTGCCAGCAGCTTGACAGTGATGAACACTGAAGCTTTCTTT; CDR3: CASSLTVMNTEAFF
V: TRBV7-2; J: TRBJ1-4; D: TRBD1; size: -; DNA: TGTGCCAGCAGCGCCAACAGGGGGCAGTGGGAAAAACTGTTTTTT; CDR3: CASSANRGQWEKLFF
V: TRBV11-2; J: TRBJ2-7; D: -; size: -; DNA: TGTGCCAGCAGCTTAGACGGTTACGAGCAGTACTTC; CDR3: CASSLDGYEQYF
V: TRBV6-2/TRBV6-3; J: TRBJ1-6; D: -; size: -; DNA: TGTGCCAGCAGTTACGTCGTCCAGGGAAGTTCACCCCTCCACTTT; CDR3: CASSYVVQGSSPLHF
V: TRBV3-1/TRBV3-2; J: TRBJ2-2; D: TRBD1; size: -; DNA: TGTGCCAGCAGCCACCCGGGACAGGGGACGTTCGGGGAGCTGTTTTTT; CDR3: CASSHPGQGTFGELFF
V: TRBV19; J: TRBJ2-2; D: TRBD1; size: -; DNA: TGTGCCAGTAGTCCGGGACAGACACCTACGAACACCGGGGAGCTGTTTTTT; CDR3: CASSPGQTPTNTGELFF
V: TRBV3-1/TRBV3-2; J: TRBJ1-2; D: -; size: -; DNA: TGTGCCAGCAGCCCCCCCGTAACAGGTCCCTATGGCTACACCTTC; CDR3: CASSPPVTGPYGYTF
V: TRBV9; J: TRBJ2-1; D: -; size: -; DNA: TGTGCCAGCAGCGCAGCCGGGAGCCCCTACAATGAGCAGTTCTTC; CDR3: CASSAAGSPYNEQFF
V: TRBV6-5; J: TRBJ1-2; D: TRBD1; size: -; DNA: TGTGCCAGCAGTTACTCGAGGGCAGGGGGCGTTGGCTACACCTTC; CDR3: CASSYSRAGGVGYTF
V: TRBV19; J: TRBJ2-5; D: -; size: -; DNA: TGTGCCAGTAGTAAGGACAGCCCTGGGACCCAGTACTTC; CDR3: CASSKDSPGTQYF
V: TRBV4-3; J: TRBJ2-1; D: -; size: -; DNA: TGCGCCAGCAGCCAAGTTGTAGAACCCGGTGAGCAGTTCTTC; CDR3: CASSQVVEPGEQFF
V: TRBV18; J: TRBJ2-7; D: -; size: once; DNA: TGTGCCAGCTCACCAGTTATAGCGGTCCCATCCTACGAGCAGTACTTC; CDR3: CASSPVIAVPSYEQYF
V: TRBV19; J: TRBJ2-3; D: -; size: -; DNA: TGTGCCAGTAGGGGACTCAACACAGATACGCAGTATTTT; CDR3: CASRGLNTDTQYF
V: TRBV19; J: TRBJ2-5; D: TRBD2; size: -; DNA: TGTGCCAGTAGTAGGGGACTAGCGGGATCCGTGGAGACCCAGTACTTC; CDR3: CASSRGLAGSVETQYF
V: TRBV3-1/TRBV3-2; J: TRBJ1-6; D: -; size: -; DNA: TGTGCCAGCAGCCAAGACGGTAAAACGGGGGGCCTCACCTATAATTCACCCCTCCACTTT; CDR3: CASSQDGKTGGLTYNSPLHF
V: TRBV18; J: TRBJ2-1; D: -; size: -; DNA: TGTGCCAGCTCACCACCGGAGGGGTCCAACAATGAGCAGTTCTTC; CDR3: CASSPPEGSNNEQFF
V: TRBV7-6; J: TRBJ2-7; D: TRBD2; size: -; DNA: TGTGCCAGCAGCTTAGTAGCTAGCGGGAGGGCCTCCGAGCAGTACTTC; CDR3: CASSLVASGRASEQYF
V: TRBV27; J: TRBJ2-2; D: -; size: -; DNA: TGTGCCAGCAGTTTATCGCAACGGGGCGGGGAGCTGTTTTTT; CDR3: CASSLSQRGGELFF